This T cell receptor beta chain was captured by sequencing in a study of T cell responses to AZD1222 COVID-19 vaccine (dated by TCRdb to 2020 to 2022). Context from the whole study: A total of under 250 trial participants underwent TCR sequencing, of whom around 210 had received two doses of AZD1222 and about 25 had received two doses of the MenACWY control vaccine. Trial participants were enrolled by age into 18-55, 56-69 and 70-plus year subgroups, with approximately 160, 26 and 62 TCR-sequenced participants respectively. Findings and caveats that apply to the study as a whole: Conclusions about previously exposed vaccinees are limited because only 5 or 6 AZD1222 recipients were SARS-CoV-2 seropositive at baseline. No day 14 peak-response samples were available, so repertoires were characterized only after the peak T cell response. After two AZD1222 doses, both the breadth and the depth of spike-specific TCRs were significantly higher than at day 0 and than in MenACWY recipients. CD4 TCRs associated with the vaccine covered the entire spike protein, and the dominant responses were in regions 160-218 and 743-854. Most participants were white British and females outnumbered males, and the authors suggested that clonal diversity may have been underestimated. The 56-69-year group was small, and its depth increase did not reach significance, likely because of low power. Reportedly, close to half of the unique spike-specific TCRs recognized epitopes lying outside the regions that are mutated in the B.1.351 and B.1.1.7 variants.

A note on this clone: This clone's antigen is unknown. Base quality data are lacking; no much larger clone is found one base away.

The CDR3 regions of human TCRbeta chains were subjected to immunosequencing. The original methods were these. TCRs in the repertoires were matched against a reference library of SARS-CoV-2-specific TCRs that had been generated with the MIRA antigen-specificity platform. Breadth was defined as the fraction of unique TCRs that were SARS-CoV-2-associated, and depth was defined as the fraction of total T cells that were SARS-CoV-2-associated. Each spike-specific TCR was assigned to its reactive spike region and to a CD4 or CD8 class using the MIRA data. Log10-transformed breadth and depth values were compared by one-way ANOVA with Sidak's multiple comparisons tests. The table was pulled from immuneACCESS by TCRdb, which kept in-frame rearrangements only. Such tables lose some clones; where checked, under half of the loss comes from unresolved V genes, and the rest has no known cause. From that table come the V and J calls and clone size; the DNA was used to work out D and trimming. The sample data list over 95,000 clones, and roughly 92% of these were observed just once. The top ten clonotypes cover 8% to 9.5% of the sample.

According to the study, the label for this sample's time point signals: about 28 days (+/-7) after the second vaccine dose. AZD1222 recipients with second doses at about 4 weeks or about 12 weeks were pooled, because spike-specific TCR depth and breadth did not differ between schedules. The vaccinee samples were drawn from two UK trials, COV001 and COV002, one of which was a single-blind randomized controlled phase 2/3 trial testing AZD1222 (ChAdOx1 nCoV-19) in healthy adults. For TCRbeta chain sequencing, PBMC samples from trial participants were taken at day 0 and at day 28 after the second dose. This TCR derives from an adult who received the AZD1222 COVID-19 vaccine. This sample comprised peripheral blood, obtained 28 days after the second AZD1222 dose.

The DNA is TGTGCCAGCAGTGGGACAAACCAAGAGACCCAGTACTTC. It encodes CASSGTNQETQYF. The chain is made from TRBV2 and TRBJ2-5; a tentative D match to TRBD1 spans 5 bases. V sheds 4 bases and J sheds 0 bases, leaving 6 bases between their ends. The germline V gene sets CDR1 to SNHLY and CDR2 to FYNNEI. The CDR3 numbers 13 residues from cysteine through phenylalanine. This entry keeps only the CDR3 DNA: 39 bases, framed from base 1. Extended through the reference TRBV2 and TRBJ2-5 proteins, this CDR3 yields the full variable domain: EPEVTQTPSHQVTQMGQEVILRCVPISNHLYFYWYRQILGQKVEFLVSFYNNEISEKSEIFDDQFSVERPDGSNFTLKIRSTKLEDSAMYFCASSGTNQETQYFGPGTRLLVL.